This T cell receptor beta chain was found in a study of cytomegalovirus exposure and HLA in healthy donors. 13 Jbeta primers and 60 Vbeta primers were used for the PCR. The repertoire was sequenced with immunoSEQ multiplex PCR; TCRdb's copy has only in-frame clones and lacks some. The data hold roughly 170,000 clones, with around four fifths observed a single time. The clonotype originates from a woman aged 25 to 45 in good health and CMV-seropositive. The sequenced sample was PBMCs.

CDR3: CASSPGQERAYEQYF. In DNA form, the CDR3 reads TGTGCCAGTAGCCCGGGACAGGAAAGGGCTTACGAGCAGTACTTC. This sequence joins TRBV19 and TRBJ2-7, with 8 bases identical to TRBD1. Unmatched junction bases numbered 11, after V lost 6 bases and J lost 4 bases. In germline, CDR1 is LNHDA, CDR2 SQIVND (reference sequence). The length of the CDR3 is 15 residues.